This T cell receptor (beta chain) came from a study of blood T cell repertoires in COVID-19. Study at large: Acute and convalescent COVID-19 samples came from the United States, Italy and Spain. In each case, the material was cDNA or gDNA derived from T cells, B-cell-depleted T cells, or PBMCs.

In the study's own analysis: Amplification from reference gene primers served as the basis for estimated nucleated cell counts. Profiling relied on immunoSEQ multiplex PCR, and the TCRdb table lists in-frame clones only, not all of them. The D gene and trimming were derived from the DNA, and the V and J assignments and clone size from that table. The data contain 55,000 or so clones, approximately 85% of them seen just once; the ten biggest clones take up about 13%. Germline lookup yields CDR1 MNHNY and CDR2 SVGAGI (reference sequence). The V gene end was trimmed by 4 bases and the J gene end by 2 bases; junction bases not matched to a gene: 6. CDR3 length: 15 residues.

Sequencing used peripheral blood. This receptor was obtained from a human donor in a cohort sampled during active COVID-19. The chain combines TRBV6-6 with TRBJ2-5, with TRBD1 matching 8 bases. CDR3 nucleotides: TGTGCCAGCAGTTCCGGACAGGGTAGACAAGAGACCCAGTACTTC. Translated, it gives CASSSGQGRQETQYF.